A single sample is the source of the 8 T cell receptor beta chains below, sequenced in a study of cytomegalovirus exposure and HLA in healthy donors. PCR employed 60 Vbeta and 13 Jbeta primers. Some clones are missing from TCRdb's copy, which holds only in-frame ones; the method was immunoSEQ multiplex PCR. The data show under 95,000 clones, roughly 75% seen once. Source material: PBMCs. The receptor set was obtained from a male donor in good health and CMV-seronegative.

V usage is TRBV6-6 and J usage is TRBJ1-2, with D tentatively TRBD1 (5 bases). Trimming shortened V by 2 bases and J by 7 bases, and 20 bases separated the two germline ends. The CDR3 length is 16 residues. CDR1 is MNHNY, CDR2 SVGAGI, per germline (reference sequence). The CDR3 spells CASSYRPEGLDSGYTF. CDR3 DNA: TGTGCCAGCAGTTACCGGCCGGAGGGACTTGATAGTGGCTACACCTTC.

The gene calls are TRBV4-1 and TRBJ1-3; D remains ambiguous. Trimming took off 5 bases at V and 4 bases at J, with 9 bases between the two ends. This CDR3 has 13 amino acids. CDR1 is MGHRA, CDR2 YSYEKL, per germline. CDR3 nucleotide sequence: TGCGCCAGCAGCTTATCCTCCGGAAACACCATATATTTT. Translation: CASSLSSGNTIYF.

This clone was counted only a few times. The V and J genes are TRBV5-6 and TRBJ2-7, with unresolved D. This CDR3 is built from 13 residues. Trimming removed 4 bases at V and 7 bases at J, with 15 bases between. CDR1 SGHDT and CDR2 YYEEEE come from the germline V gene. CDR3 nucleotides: TGTGCCAGCAGCATGCCTGGTCCGAGAGAGCAGTACTTC. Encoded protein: CASSMPGPREQYF.

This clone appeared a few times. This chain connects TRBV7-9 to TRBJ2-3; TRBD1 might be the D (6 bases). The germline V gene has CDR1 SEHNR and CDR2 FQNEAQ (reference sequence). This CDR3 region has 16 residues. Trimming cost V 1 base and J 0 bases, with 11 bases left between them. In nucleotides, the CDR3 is TGTGCCAGCAGCTTAGGTGACAGGTCTAGCACAGATACGCAGTATTTT. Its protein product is CASSLGDRSSTDTQYF.

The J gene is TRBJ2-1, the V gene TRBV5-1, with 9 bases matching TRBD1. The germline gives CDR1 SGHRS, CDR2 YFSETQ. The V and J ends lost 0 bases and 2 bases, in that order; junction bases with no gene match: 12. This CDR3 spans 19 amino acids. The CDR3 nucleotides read TGCGCCAGCAGCTTGGCCGGGACAGGGAGACCGAGGACCTACAATGAGCAGTTCTTC. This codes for CASSLAGTGRPRTYNEQFF.

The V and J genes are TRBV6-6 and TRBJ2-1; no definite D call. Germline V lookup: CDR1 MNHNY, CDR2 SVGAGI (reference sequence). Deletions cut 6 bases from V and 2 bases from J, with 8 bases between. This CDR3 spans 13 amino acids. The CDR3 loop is CASRDTAYNEQFF. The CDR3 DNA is TGTGCCAGCAGAGATACAGCCTACAATGAGCAGTTCTTC.

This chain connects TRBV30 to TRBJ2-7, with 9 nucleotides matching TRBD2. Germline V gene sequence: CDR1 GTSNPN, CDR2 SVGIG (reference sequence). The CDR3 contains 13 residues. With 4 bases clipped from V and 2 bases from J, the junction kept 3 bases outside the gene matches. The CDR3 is CAWMPSGTYEQYF. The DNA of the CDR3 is TGTGCCTGGATGCCTAGCGGGACCTACGAGCAGTACTTC.

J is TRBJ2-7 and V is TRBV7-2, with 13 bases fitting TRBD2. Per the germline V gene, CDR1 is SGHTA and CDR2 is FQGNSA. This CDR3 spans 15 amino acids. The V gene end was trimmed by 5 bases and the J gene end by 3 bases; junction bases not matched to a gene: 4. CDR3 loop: CASSRGTSGNYEQYF. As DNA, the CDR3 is TGTGCCAGCAGCAGAGGGACTAGCGGGAACTACGAGCAGTACTTC.